The T cell receptor beta chain described here comes from a study of blood T cell repertoires in COVID-19. The wider study: T cells, B-cell-depleted T cells, or PBMCs supplied cDNA or gDNA.

This CDR3 has 15 residues. Per germline, CDR1 WNHNN and CDR2 SYGVQD (reference sequence). J gave up 6 bases and V 7 bases, and 12 bases lay outside the gene matches. TCRdb's table, derived via immunoSEQ multiplex PCR, lists solely in-frame clones and lacks some. The sample has 250,000 or so clones, almost 85% seen once. The rearrangement joins TRBV10-1 to TRBJ2-4; 7 bases map to TRBD1. The origin of this receptor is a woman aged 80 or older with acute or convalescent COVID-19. The material sequenced was peripheral blood. Here the CDR3 DNA reads TGCGCCAGCAAAGGCCTACAGGGGATGGGAAACATTCAGTACTTC. Residues: CASKGLQGMGNIQYF.